These 29 T cell receptor beta chains share one sample of origin, sequenced in a study of T cell responses to AZD1222 COVID-19 vaccine. Sequencing used immunoSEQ multiplex PCR; TCRdb keeps in-frame clones, though not all of them. The table has some 150,000 clones, more than 80% seen once. Specimen: peripheral blood, collected on day 0 of AZD1222 vaccination. The receptors were sampled from an adult in good health.

The chain links TRBV19 to TRBJ1-1; D uncertain. Germline V gives CDR1 LNHDA, CDR2 SQIVND (reference sequence). Trimming pared 9 bases from V and 3 bases from J, leaving 8 bases between. CDR3 length: 11 residues. CDR3 coding DNA: TGTGCCAGCTCGTGGCACACTGAAGCTTTCTTT. Translation: CASSWHTEAFF.

This chain uses TRBV5-6 with TRBJ2-2; 8 nucleotides agree with TRBD2. CDR3 length: 16 amino acids. The V and J ends lost 7 bases and 7 bases, in that order; junction bases with no gene match: 15. Germline CDR1 SGHDT, CDR2 YYEEEE. The CDR3 spells CASAVAGKVSGGELFF. The CDR3 coding sequence is TGTGCCAGCGCCGTAGCGGGGAAGGTCAGTGGCGGGGAGCTGTTTTTT.

The chain couples TRBV5-1 to TRBJ1-4; no definite D call. The CDR3 extends over 16 amino acids. The V and J ends lost 4 bases and 0 bases respectively, with 13 bases between them. Per the germline V gene, CDR1 is SGHRS and CDR2 is YFSETQ. CDR3 loop: CASSLPTWATNEKLFF. In DNA form, the CDR3 reads TGCGCCAGCAGCCTCCCAACGTGGGCAACTAATGAAAAACTGTTTTTT. Drawing the rest from reference TRBV5-1 and TRBJ1-4, the complete variable domain is KAGVTQTPRYLIKTRGQQVTLSCSPISGHRSVSWYQQTPGQGLQFLFEYFSETQRNKGNFPGRFSGRQFSNSRSEMNVSTLELGDSALYLCASSLPTWATNEKLFFGSGTQLSVL.

This chain links TRBV19 with TRBJ1-2; tentative D call: TRBD1 (6 bases). CDR3 length: 18 residues. Per germline, CDR1 LNHDA and CDR2 SQIVND (reference sequence). The ends were cut back, 5 bases at V and 5 bases at J, with 27 bases in the middle. In DNA, the CDR3 is TGTGCCAGTAGTGAAGGATTTTACAGGGCCCCGGAACTATATGGCTACACCTTC. It translates to CASSEGFYRAPELYGYTF.

This chain connects TRBV10-3 to TRBJ1-2; D call uncertain. The CDR3 is 14 residues long. V was clipped by 9 bases and J by 6 bases, with 20 bases between them. Germline V gene sequence: CDR1 ENHRY, CDR2 SYGVKD. The CDR3 bases are TGTGCCATGCTGTCAGGTTTGGGTAGTGATGGCTACACCTTC. Translation gives CAMLSGLGSDGYTF.

V usage is TRBV6-5 and J usage is TRBJ2-7, with D unresolved. The CDR3 is made up of 13 amino acids. V was shortened by 6 bases and J by 4 bases, with 13 bases between the two germline ends. Germline values: CDR1 MNHEY, CDR2 SVGAGI. The CDR3, as DNA: TGTGCCAGCAGAACACCCACAGTGTACGAGCAGTACTTC. Translating it yields CASRTPTVYEQYF.

The chain employs TRBV28 and TRBJ2-7; D is unresolved. Germline CDR1 MDHEN, CDR2 SYDVKM. This CDR3 contains 13 residues. V was trimmed by 3 bases and J by 4 bases, leaving 10 bases between them. The CDR3 spells CASSLASAYEQYF. CDR3 in DNA: TGTGCCAGCAGTTTGGCCAGCGCGTACGAGCAGTACTTC.

This chain uses TRBV2 with TRBJ2-1; D is unresolved. The CDR3 loop spans 12 amino acids. Trimming took off 7 bases at V and 4 bases at J, with 8 bases between the two ends. In germline, CDR1 is SNHLY, CDR2 FYNNEI. The CDR3 protein is CASNVLYNEQFF. For the CDR3, the DNA is TGTGCCAGCAATGTGCTTTACAATGAGCAGTTCTTC.

The chain combines TRBV29-1 with TRBJ2-3, with TRBD1 identical over 7 bases. The CDR3 consists of 15 residues. The germline gives CDR1 SQVTM, CDR2 ANQGSEA. V gave up 5 bases and J gave up 4 bases; unmatched junction bases: 12. CDR3 bases: TGCAGCGTTAACTATGGAAGGGGGCGTGCAGATACGCAGTATTTT. Its translation is CSVNYGRGRADTQYF.

The chain is built from TRBV30 and TRBJ1-5, with D possibly matching TRBD1 (5 bases). The CDR3 loop spans 13 amino acids. Germline assignment: CDR1 GTSNPN and CDR2 SVGIG (reference sequence). V lost 2 bases and J lost 7, with 12 bases in between. CDR3 nucleotides: TGTGCCTGGAGTATTACGAGGGGACAGCCCCAGCATTTT. Residues: CAWSITRGQPQHF.

The genes are TRBV19 and TRBJ1-6; D might be TRBD1 (5 bases). Germline V gene lookup returns CDR1 LNHDA and CDR2 SQIVND (reference sequence). The germline V and J ends were trimmed by 2 bases and 9 bases, with 14 bases remaining between them. CDR3 size: 15 residues. The CDR3 reads CASSISGRASSPLHF. The CDR3 DNA reads TGTGCCAGTAGTATATCCGGCAGGGCGAGTTCACCCCTCCACTTT.

V usage is TRBV28 and J usage is TRBJ1-5; a possible D gene is TRBD1 (5 bases). Trimming shortened V by 7 bases and J by 6 bases, and 10 bases separated the two germline ends. CDR3 length equals 12 residues. Germline lookup yields CDR1 MDHEN and CDR2 SYDVKM. As DNA, the CDR3 is TGTGCCAGCATAGGGGTTCGTCAGCCCCAGCATTTT. Translation gives CASIGVRQPQHF. The complete variable domain, with remaining parts taken from reference TRBV28 and TRBJ1-5, reads DVKVTQSSRYLVKRTGEKVFLECVQDMDHENMFWYRQDPGLGLRLIYFSYDVKMKEKGDIPEGYSVSREKKERFSLILESASTNQTSMYLCASIGVRQPQHFGDGTRLSIL.

V is TRBV5-6 and J is TRBJ2-3; TRBD2 aligns across 13 bases. The germline V gene encodes CDR1 SGHDT and CDR2 YYEEEE. CDR3 length equals 18 residues. After removal of 4 bases from V and 0 bases from J, the junction contained 8 bases not matched to a gene. The CDR3: CASSLLAGGLISTDTQYF. For the CDR3, the DNA is TGTGCCAGCAGCCTACTAGCGGGGGGGCTTATAAGCACAGATACGCAGTATTTT.

This chain joins TRBV6-5 and TRBJ2-6, with D uncertain. The CDR3 is made up of 15 amino acids. CDR1 and CDR2 from the germline V gene are MNHEY and SVGAGI. Trimming removed 2 bases from V and 4 bases from J, with 9 bases in between. The CDR3 coding sequence is TGTGCCAGCAGTTACCGCAGAACCGGGGCCAACGTCCTGACTTTC. Protein product: CASSYRRTGANVLTF.

This chain links TRBV6-2 or TRBV6-3 with TRBJ1-2; no reliable D call. Trimming shortened V by 4 bases and J by 6 bases, and 18 bases separated the two germline ends. The CDR3 covers 15 residues. CDR1 is MNHEY, CDR2 SVGEGT, per germline. For the CDR3, the DNA is TGTGCCAGCAGTTTAGTGGTGGAAACGGCGGATGGCTACACCTTC. Translating it yields CASSLVVETADGYTF.

The CDR3 loop reads CASKNRGGQNTDTQYF. For the CDR3, the DNA is TGTGCCAGTAAGAATAGGGGGGGACAGAACACAGATACGCAGTATTTT. The V gene is TRBV19, the J gene TRBJ2-3, with D possibly called TRBD1 or TRBD2 (7 bases each). The V end was cut by 7 bases, the J end by 2 bases, with 19 bases between. CDR1 is LNHDA, CDR2 SQIVND, per germline (reference sequence). CDR3 length: 16 amino acids.

J is TRBJ2-5 and V is TRBV7-8; D is perhaps TRBD1 (6 bases). Trimming removed 5 bases at V and 5 bases at J, with 21 bases between. The length of the CDR3 is 16 residues. In germline, CDR1 is SGHVS, CDR2 FQNEAQ. The CDR3 DNA reads as TGTGCCAGCAGCCGAAAACCGGGACAACCAGAGGAGACCCAGTACTTC. This codes for CASSRKPGQPEETQYF. Based on the CDR3 plus reference TRBV7-8 and TRBJ2-5, the full variable domain is GAGVSQSPRYKVAKRGQDVALRCDPISGHVSLFWYQQALGQGPEFLTYFQNEAQLDKSGLPSDRFFAERPEGSVSTLKIQRTQQEDSAVYLCASSRKPGQPEETQYFGPGTRLLVL.

This chain connects TRBV7-9 to TRBJ2-5; D uncertain. In germline, CDR1 is SEHNR, CDR2 FQNEAQ (reference sequence). This CDR3 is built from 13 residues. V was trimmed by 4 bases and J by 7 bases, leaving 13 bases between them. For the CDR3, the DNA is TGTGCCAGCAGCTATCAGACCCAATGGACCCAGTACTTC. The encoded protein is CASSYQTQWTQYF.

This rearrangement joins TRBV6-5 to TRBJ1-3, with D tentatively TRBD1 (5 bases). The ends were cut back, 4 bases at V and 0 bases at J, with 7 bases in the middle. The CDR3 consists of 14 residues. Germline V gene lookup returns CDR1 MNHEY and CDR2 SVGAGI. CDR3: CASSSTGSGNTIYF. In nucleotides, the CDR3 is TGTGCCAGCAGTTCCACAGGCTCTGGAAACACCATATATTTT.

This rearrangement joins TRBV21-1 to TRBJ1-1; the tabulated D call, TRBD1, remains unverified against the DNA. TRBV21-1 is an annotated pseudogene. The CDR3 has 16 amino acids. CDR3 amino acids: CASSKGTGASWAEAFF. The CDR3, as DNA: TGTGCCAGCAGCAAAGGGACAGGGGCGTCCTGGGCTGAAGCTTTCTTT.

This clone was observed a single time. The chain couples TRBV7-2 to TRBJ2-7, with D perhaps matching TRBD1 or TRBD2 (6 bases each). Germline V gives CDR1 SGHTA, CDR2 FQGNSA. With 1 base removed from V and 2 bases from J, the gap between germline ends came to 9 bases. This CDR3 region has 14 residues. In DNA form, the CDR3 reads TGTGCCAGCAGCTTAGAAGGGGGGCCCTACGAGCAGTACTTC. Encoded protein: CASSLEGGPYEQYF.

This chain connects TRBV5-8 to TRBJ1-4; no reliable D call. This CDR3 has 15 amino acids. V was shortened by 3 bases and J by 6 bases, with 15 bases between the two germline ends. Germline assignment: CDR1 SGHTS and CDR2 YDEGEE. In DNA form, the CDR3 reads TGTGCCAGCAGCTCGGAGGAGGCCGGGGATGAAAAACTGTTTTTT. Its protein is CASSSEEAGDEKLFF.

This rearrangement joins TRBV6-5 to TRBJ1-4; D unresolved. CDR3 length: 15 amino acids. CDR1 and CDR2 from the germline V gene are MNHEY and SVGAGI. The DNA of the CDR3 is TGTGCATCCAGAGAACATACGGCAGATAATGAAAAACTGTTTTTT. It is translated as CASREHTADNEKLFF.

The CDR3 DNA is TGTGCCAGCAGCTCAAGCTATCTGGACAGGGGCACAGATACGCAGTATTTT. It specifies CASSSSYLDRGTDTQYF. The rearrangement uses TRBV11-2 and TRBJ2-3, with TRBD1 matching over 8 bases. The CDR3 is made up of 17 amino acids. Per the germline V gene, CDR1 is SGHAT and CDR2 is FQNNGV. V was pared by 4 bases and J by 1 base, with 10 bases of the junction left unmatched.

This chain links TRBV11-2 with TRBJ1-1; D possibly corresponds to TRBD1 (5 bases). Trimming took off 5 bases at V and 3 bases at J, with 16 bases between the two ends. The germline gives CDR1 SGHAT, CDR2 FQNNGV. The CDR3 runs 15 residues. CDR3 in amino acids: CASSRALGRDTEAFF. The CDR3 DNA reads TGTGCCAGCAGCCGAGCGCTCGGCAGGGACACTGAAGCTTTCTTT. The whole variable domain, filled in from reference TRBV11-2 and TRBJ1-1, reads EAGVAQSPRYKIIEKRQSVAFWCNPISGHATLYWYQQILGQGPKLLIQFQNNGVVDDSQLPKDRFSAERLKGVDSTLKIQPAKLEDSAVYLCASSRALGRDTEAFFGQGTRLTVV.

This sequence joins TRBV5-4 and TRBJ1-1; 9 nucleotides line up with TRBD1. CDR3 length: 14 amino acids. The germline gives CDR1 SGHNT, CDR2 YYREEE (reference sequence). V dropped 5 bases and J dropped 4; count of bases not matched to a gene: 6. Here the CDR3 reads CASRGQGWGTEAFF. DNA for the CDR3: TGTGCCAGCAGAGGACAGGGGTGGGGCACTGAAGCTTTCTTT.

The gene calls are TRBV6-1 and TRBJ1-2; 10 positions match TRBD1. V trimming: 3 bases; J trimming: 7 bases; junction bases outside the gene matches: 14. The CDR3 runs 17 residues. Per germline, CDR1 MNHNS and CDR2 SASEGT. CDR3 sequence (DNA): TGTGCCAGCAGTGATTCGCGGGACAGGGGTCTAAGGGGTGGCTACACCTTC. It codes for CASSDSRDRGLRGGYTF.

In DNA form, the CDR3 reads TGTGCCAGCAGTGATCGGAACAGGGTGGCTGGGGCCAACGTCCTGACTTTC. Translating it yields CASSDRNRVAGANVLTF. The chain uses TRBV2 and TRBJ2-6; tentative D call: TRBD1 (6 bases). The length of the CDR3 is 17 residues. V lost 3 bases, J lost 2 bases, and 14 bases lay in between. Germline values: CDR1 SNHLY, CDR2 FYNNEI.

CDR3 amino acids: CASSLERGTEAFF. The CDR3 DNA reads as TGCGCCAGCAGCTTGGAGCGGGGAACTGAAGCTTTCTTT. The chain employs TRBV5-1 and TRBJ1-1; D gene unclear. Germline V CDR1 and CDR2: SGHRS, YFSETQ. Trimming removed 0 bases from V and 5 bases from J, with 8 bases in between. This CDR3 is 13 amino acids long.